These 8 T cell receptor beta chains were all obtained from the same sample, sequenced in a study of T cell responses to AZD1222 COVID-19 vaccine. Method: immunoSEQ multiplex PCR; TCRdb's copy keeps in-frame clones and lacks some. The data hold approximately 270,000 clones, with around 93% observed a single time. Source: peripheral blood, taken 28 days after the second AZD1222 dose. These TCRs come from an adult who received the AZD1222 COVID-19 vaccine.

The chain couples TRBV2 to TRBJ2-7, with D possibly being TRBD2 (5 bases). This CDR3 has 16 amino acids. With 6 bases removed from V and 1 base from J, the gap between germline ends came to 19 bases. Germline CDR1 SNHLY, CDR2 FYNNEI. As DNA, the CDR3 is TGTGCCAGCAGGGATCTGTTGTGGAGCGGATCCTACGAGCAGTACTTC. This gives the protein CASRDLLWSGSYEQYF.

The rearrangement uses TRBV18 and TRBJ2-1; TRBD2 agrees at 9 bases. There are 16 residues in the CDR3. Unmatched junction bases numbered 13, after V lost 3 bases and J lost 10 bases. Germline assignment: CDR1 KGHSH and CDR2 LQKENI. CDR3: CASSPLPLAGGLEQFF. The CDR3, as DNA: TGTGCCAGCTCACCCCTCCCTTTGGCGGGGGGGCTCGAGCAGTTCTTC.

CDR3 DNA: TGTGCCAGCGGATCCGGGTTTAGCAATCAGCCCCAGCATTTT. This gives the protein CASGSGFSNQPQHF. The V gene is TRBV2, the J gene TRBJ1-5; D is undetermined. V was pared by 8 bases and J by 0 bases, with 11 bases between. Per germline, CDR1 SNHLY and CDR2 FYNNEI. This CDR3 has 14 amino acids.

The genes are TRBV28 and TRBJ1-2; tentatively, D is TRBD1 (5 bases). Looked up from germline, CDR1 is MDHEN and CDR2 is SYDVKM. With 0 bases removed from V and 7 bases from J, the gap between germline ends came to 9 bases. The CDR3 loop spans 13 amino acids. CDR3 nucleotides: TGTGCCAGCAGTTTATGGGGGCGGAGTGGCTACACCTTC. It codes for CASSLWGRSGYTF.

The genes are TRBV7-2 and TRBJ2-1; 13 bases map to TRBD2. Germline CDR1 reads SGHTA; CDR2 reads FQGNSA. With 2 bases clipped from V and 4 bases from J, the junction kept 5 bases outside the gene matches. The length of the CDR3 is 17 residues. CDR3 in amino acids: CASSLTSGRGSYNEQFF. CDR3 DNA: TGTGCCAGCAGCTTAACTAGCGGGAGGGGTAGTTACAATGAGCAGTTCTTC.

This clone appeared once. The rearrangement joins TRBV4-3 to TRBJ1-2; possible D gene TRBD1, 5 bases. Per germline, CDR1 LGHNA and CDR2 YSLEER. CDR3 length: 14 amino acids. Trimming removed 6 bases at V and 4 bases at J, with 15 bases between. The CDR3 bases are TGCGCCAGCAGTCGCAGCCGGGACTCCTATGGCTACACCTTC. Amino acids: CASSRSRDSYGYTF.

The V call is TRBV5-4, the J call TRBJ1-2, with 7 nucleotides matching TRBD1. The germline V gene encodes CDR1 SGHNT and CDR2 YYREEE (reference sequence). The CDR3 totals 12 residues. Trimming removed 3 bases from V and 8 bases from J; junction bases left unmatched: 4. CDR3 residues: CASSSTGNGYTF. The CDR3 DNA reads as TGTGCCAGCAGCTCGACAGGGAACGGCTACACCTTC.

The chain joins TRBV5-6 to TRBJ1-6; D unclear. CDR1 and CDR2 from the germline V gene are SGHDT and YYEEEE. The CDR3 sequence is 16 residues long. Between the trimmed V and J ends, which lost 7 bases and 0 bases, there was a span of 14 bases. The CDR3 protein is CASVSTKSSYNSPLHF. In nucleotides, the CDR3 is TGTGCCAGCGTTTCGACAAAGAGCTCCTATAATTCACCCCTCCACTTT.